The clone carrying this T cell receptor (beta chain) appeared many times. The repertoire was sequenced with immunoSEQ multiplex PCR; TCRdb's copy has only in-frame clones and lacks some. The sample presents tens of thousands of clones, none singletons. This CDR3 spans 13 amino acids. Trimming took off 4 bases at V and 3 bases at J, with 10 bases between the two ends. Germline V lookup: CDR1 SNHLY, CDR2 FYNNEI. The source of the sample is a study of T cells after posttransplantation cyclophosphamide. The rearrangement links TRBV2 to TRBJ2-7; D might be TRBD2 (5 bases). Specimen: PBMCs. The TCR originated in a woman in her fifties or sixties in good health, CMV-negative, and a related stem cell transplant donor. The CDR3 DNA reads TGTGCCAGCAGTGTACGGCGGGTCTACGAGCAGTACGTC. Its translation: CASSVRRVYEQYV.